A selection of T cell receptor beta chains follows, all from one sample in a study of blood T cells in healthy people across ages. One entry per CDR3 protein, called by TCRdb with MiXCR from the 5' RACE reads. Of 600,000 to 800,000 distinct CDR3 sequences listed, 52% are singletons. Input material: blood. The receptors stem from an elderly woman in good health. CDR3s include the opening cysteine and the closing phenylalanine or tryptophan. The D gene is left open where the match is weak. Expanded clones are given a class, and other clones once, few, many or no size at all.

D | J | size | length | V | CDR3 | DNA
. | TRBJ1-1 | . | 13 | TRBV6-1 | CASMDGRNTEAFF | TGTGCCAGCATGGACGGACGGAACACTGAAGCTTTCTTT
. | TRBJ1-3 | . | 15 | TRBV5-1 | CASSHDRTSGNTIYF | TGCGCCAGCAGCCACGACAGGACTTCTGGAAACACCATATATTTT
. | TRBJ2-7 | . | 17 | TRBV7-8 | CASSCLIQGPLPYEQYF | TGTGCCAGCAGCTGTCTAATCCAGGGCCCTCTACCCTACGAGCAGTACTTC
. | TRBJ1-2 | . | 17 | TRBV11-2 | CASSWEKGIATNYGYTF | TGTGCCAGCAGCTGGGAAAAGGGGATTGCCACTAACTATGGCTACACCTTC
TRBD2 | TRBJ2-7 | . | 16 | TRBV6-2/TRBV6-3 | CASSFSRTSAAYEQYF | TGTGCCAGCAGCTTCTCCAGGACTAGCGCAGCCTACGAGCAGTACTTC
TRBD2 | TRBJ2-7 | many | 15 | TRBV12-3/TRBV12-4 | CASSLGSGSFYEQYF | TGTGCCAGCAGTTTGGGTAGCGGGAGTTTCTACGAGCAGTACTTC
. | TRBJ2-2 | few | 14 | TRBV19 | CASRGGPNTGELFF | TGTGCCAGTAGAGGGGGACCTAACACCGGGGAGCTGTTTTTT
TRBD2 | TRBJ2-3 | many | 16 | TRBV4-2 | CASSQDTTSGGDTQYF | TGTGCCAGCAGCCAAGATACAACTAGCGGGGGAGATACGCAGTATTTT
TRBD2 | TRBJ2-7 | . | 15 | TRBV11-3 | CASSLGSGISYEQYF | TGTGCCAGCAGCTTGGGCAGCGGGATCTCCTACGAGCAGTACTTC
. | TRBJ1-6 | . | 15 | TRBV7-9 | CASLNPRDSNSPLHF | TGTGCCAGCCTGAATCCCCGGGATTCTAATTCACCCCTCCACTTT
TRBD1 | TRBJ1-6 | . | 16 | TRBV3-1 | CASSQDFPGTGGGLHF | TGTGCCAGCAGCCAAGATTTCCCCGGGACAGGGGGCGGGCTCCACTTT
. | TRBJ2-1 | many | 12 | TRBV20-1 | CSARPLYNEQFF | TGCAGTGCTAGACCCCTTTACAATGAGCAGTTCTTC
TRBD1 | TRBJ2-7 | . | 13 | TRBV6-5 | CASSYTGAYEQYF | TGTGCCAGCAGTTACACAGGGGCCTACGAGCAGTACTTC
TRBD2 | TRBJ2-3 | . | 16 | TRBV7-9 | CASSLAPGRVEDTQYF | TGTGCCAGCAGCTTAGCCCCCGGGAGGGTTGAAGATACGCAGTATTTT
TRBD1 | TRBJ1-1 | . | 14 | TRBV2 | CASGYLQGDTEAFF | TGTGCCAGCGGGTACCTACAGGGGGACACTGAAGCTTTCTTT
. | TRBJ2-3 | . | 12 | TRBV6-5 | CASRFPDDTQYF | TGTGCCAGCAGGTTCCCGGATGATACGCAGTATTTT
. | TRBJ1-5 | once | 13 | TRBV30 | CAWAVQGGEPQHF | TGTGCCTGGGCTGTACAGGGAGGAGAACCCCAGCATTTT
. | TRBJ1-5 | . | 14 | TRBV20-1 | CSARGPYSNQPQHF | TGCAGTGCTAGAGGGCCCTATAGCAATCAGCCCCAGCATTTT
TRBD1 | TRBJ1-5 | few | 17 | TRBV4-2 | CASSQDGTGYSNQPQHF | TGTGCCAGCAGCCAAGATGGGACAGGGTATAGCAATCAGCCCCAGCATTTT
. | TRBJ2-5 | . | 13 | TRBV29-1 | CSVAGGLNNEQYF | TGCAGCGTCGCCGGGGGCCTAAACAATGAGCAGTACTTC
. | TRBJ1-3 | few | 13 | TRBV12-3/TRBV12-4 | CAGNAGSGNTIYF | TGTGCCGGAAACGCGGGGTCTGGAAACACCATATATTTT
TRBD2 | TRBJ2-1 | few | 14 | TRBV3-1 | CASSQDWSGDEQFF | TGTGCCAGCAGCCAAGACTGGAGCGGGGATGAGCAGTTCTTC